This TCR beta chain comes out of a study of blood T cell repertoires in COVID-19 (dated by TCRdb to the early 2020s). Describing the broader study: Samples covering the acute and convalescent phases of COVID-19 were provided by collaborators in the United States, Italy and Spain. The prospective study material was composed of cDNA or gDNA derived from T cells, B-cell-depleted T cells, or PBMCs. Deeply sampled blood TCRbeta repertoires from subjects exposed to, actively infected with, or recovered from COVID-19 were included in the dataset. A freely available public database, intended as a resource for researchers studying the immune response to SARS-CoV-2, is where the repertoires were released. Samples came from the ongoing ImmuneRACE study (first 160 participants) plus 1,254 subjects from 6 global collaborators. Sample metadata almost always included a de-identified subject ID, COVID-19 status, age in years and sex. HLA class I and class II types, where available, came from metadata supplied by the sample provider rather than from assay-based typing. Summary of the overall study and its limitations: The quantity of clinical and demographic metadata differed by source and by participant and was supplied without curation.

TCRbeta CDR3 regions were amplified from genomic DNA by means of the immunoSEQ Assay, a bias-controlled multiplex PCR. As for how the authors treated the data: Nucleated cell counts per sample were estimated from amplification of reference gene primers within the assay. To quantify the absolute abundance of each unique TCRbeta CDR3 rearrangement, sequence reads were collapsed and filtered. For each sample, productive Simpson clonality was calculated as the square root of Simpson's diversity index over productive rearrangements. TCRdb obtained this table from immuneACCESS and retained in-frame rearrangements with V and J assigned. These tables miss some clones; where compared with another copy, unresolved V genes account for less than half of the shortfall, and the remainder is unexplained. V and J calls and clone size follow that table, whereas D and trimming were derived from the DNA. This sample holds about 300,000 clones; more than 85% were observed only once. The biggest ten clones account for about 1.2% of the sample.

The germline V gene supplies CDR1 SGHRS and CDR2 YFSETQ. At the junction V is shortened by 2 bases and J by 2 bases; bases outside the gene matches: 7. The CDR3 spans 15 residues, from the cysteine through the phenylalanine. The only DNA kept is the CDR3, 45 bases in frame from the first base. Comments on this clone: Its target antigen remains unknown. The record has no base qualities; no much larger clone is one base away.

Whole blood was collected in K2EDTA tubes by collaborating institutions according to the institutions' own protocols. For TCRbeta analysis, collaborators shipped samples in one of three forms: frozen whole blood, isolated PBMCs, or DNA extracted from either of those sample types. The TCR comes from an older man with acute or convalescent COVID-19. The sequenced sample was peripheral blood. This chain joins TRBV5-1 to TRBJ2-7; 7 nucleotides in the junction match TRBD1. The CDR3 region: CASSFSGQIPYEQYF. Read as DNA, the sequence is TGCGCCAGCAGCTTTTCGGGACAGATTCCCTACGAGCAGTACTTC.